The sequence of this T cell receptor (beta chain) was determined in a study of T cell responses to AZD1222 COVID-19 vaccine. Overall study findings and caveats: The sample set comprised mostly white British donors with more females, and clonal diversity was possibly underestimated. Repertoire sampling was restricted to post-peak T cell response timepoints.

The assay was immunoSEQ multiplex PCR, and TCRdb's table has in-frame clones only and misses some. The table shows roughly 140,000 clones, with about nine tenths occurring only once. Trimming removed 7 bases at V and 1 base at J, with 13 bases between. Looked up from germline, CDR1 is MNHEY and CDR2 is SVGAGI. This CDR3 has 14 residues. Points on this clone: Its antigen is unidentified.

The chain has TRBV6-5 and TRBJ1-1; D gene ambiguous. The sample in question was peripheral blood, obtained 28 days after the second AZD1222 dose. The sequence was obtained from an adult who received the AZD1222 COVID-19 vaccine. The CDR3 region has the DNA TGTGCCAGCAACCCGGGCGCGGGGAACACTGAAGCTTTCTTT. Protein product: CASNPGAGNTEAFF.